A selection of T cell receptor beta chains follows, all from one sample in a study of blood T cell repertoires in COVID-19. Assay: immunoSEQ multiplex PCR; the TCRdb copy retains only in-frame clones and omits some. The sample includes 100,000 to 120,000 clones, 76% of them seen just once. The sequencing sample was made of peripheral blood. These receptors were taken from a woman aged 80 or older with acute or convalescent COVID-19. Each CDR3 is given with its conserved first and last residue. A D gene is named only where the DNA matches it firmly. Not all rows give a size; the values are once, few, many and, for expanded clones, a class.

V	size	J	D	DNA	CDR3
TRBV6-5	NA	TRBJ2-3	TRBD2	TGTGCCAGCAGACCCGGGACTAGCCTTGGAGATACGCAGTATTTT	CASRPGTSLGDTQYF
TRBV12-5	NA	TRBJ1-3	NA	TGTGCTAGTGCCCTGGGGGGAGGTGGAAACACCATATATTTT	CASALGGGGNTIYF
TRBV7-2	few	TRBJ2-1	TRBD1	TGTGCCAGCAGCTTCCGAAGCGCCGGGACAGCATACAATGAGCAGTTCTTC	CASSFRSAGTAYNEQFF
TRBV5-1	NA	TRBJ2-7	NA	TGCGCCAGCAGCGCACGGGGAACAGGGTTCTCCAACGAGCAGTACTTC	CASSARGTGFSNEQYF
TRBV28	NA	TRBJ1-2	TRBD1	TGTGCCAGCACCCGGAGCAGGGGGCGCGACTATGGCTACACCTTC	CASTRSRGRDYGYTF
TRBV18	NA	TRBJ2-1	TRBD2	TGTGCCAGCTCACCGCTAGCGGTAAATGAGCAGTTCTTC	CASSPLAVNEQFF
TRBV7-2	NA	TRBJ2-2	TRBD2	TGTGCCAGCAGCGTAATAGCGGGAGGCGGCACCGGGGAGCTGTTTTTT	CASSVIAGGGTGELFF
TRBV5-1	NA	TRBJ2-2	TRBD2	TGCGCCAGCAGCTTGGCAGCTAGCGGGAAGGGTCGCACCGGGGAGCTGTTTTTT	CASSLAASGKGRTGELFF
TRBV7-2	NA	TRBJ2-6	TRBD2	TGTGCCAGCAGCTTATCTTGGGGGACTAGATCTGGGGCCAACGTCCTGACTTTC	CASSLSWGTRSGANVLTF
TRBV5-1	NA	TRBJ1-1	NA	TGCGCCAGCAGCTTTACCGCCGGGAACACTGAAGCTTTCTTT	CASSFTAGNTEAFF
TRBV29-1	many	TRBJ2-1	NA	TGCAGCGGGCGCCTGACAGGAACCTACAATGAGCAGTTCTTC	CSGRLTGTYNEQFF
TRBV7-8	few	TRBJ2-7	NA	TGTGCCAGCAGCCCTAGCTACGAGCAGTACTTC	CASSPSYEQYF
TRBV28	NA	TRBJ1-1	TRBD1	TGTGCCAGCTGGACAGGGTTGAACACTGAAGCTTTCTTT	CASWTGLNTEAFF
TRBV2	NA	TRBJ1-1	NA	TGTGCCAGCAGGGCGGGGGCGCGGGACACTGAAGCTTTCTTT	CASRAGARDTEAFF
TRBV7-8	NA	TRBJ2-1	TRBD2	TGTGCCAGCAGCAAACAGACATCGGGACTACTAGACTACAATGAGCAGTTCTTC	CASSKQTSGLLDYNEQFF